The rows below give T cell receptor beta chains drawn from one sample of a study of metastatic and nonmetastatic thyroid tumors. MiXCR reprocessed the PCR reads for TCRdb. The table shows approximately 19,000 clones, with roughly a sixth occurring only once. The sequencing input was blood. All receptors derive from a female donor with papillary thyroid cancer or a benign thyroid nodule (not recorded which). Some clones in this sample may be carry-over from other donors' samples. Both conserved end residues are part of each CDR3. D genes are given only for firm matches. Clone sizes are given selectively: once, few, many, or a class where the clone is expanded.

j_call v_call d_call clone_size cdr3_nt cdr3_aa
TRBJ1-6 TRBV20-1 . medium-sized TGCAGTGCTAGTTCGTGGACGCCGAATTCACCCCTCCACTTT CSASSWTPNSPLHF
TRBJ1-1 TRBV7-9 . many TGTGCCAGCAGCTTAAATCAGGGAACCCCTGAAGCTTTCTTT CASSLNQGTPEAFF
TRBJ2-3 TRBV20-1 . many TGCAGTGCTAGAGACAGGGCAGATACGCAGTATTTT CSARDRADTQYF
TRBJ2-5 TRBV20-1 TRBD2 many TGCAGTGCTCCTGGTGTAGCGGGTGATCAAGAGACCCAGTACTTC CSAPGVAGDQETQYF
TRBJ2-1 TRBV4-1 TRBD2 many TGCGCCAGCAGCCCGGGGACTAGTCTTGACAATGAGCAGTTCTTC CASSPGTSLDNEQFF
TRBJ2-5 TRBV4-3 TRBD1 many TGCGCCAGCAGCCGTGGACAGGGGAGGATGGGGAACTCGGAGACCCAGTACTTC CASSRGQGRMGNSETQYF
TRBJ1-5 TRBV29-1 TRBD1 many TGCAGCGTTGGAGAGGGGGCTCAGCCCCAGCATTTT CSVGEGAQPQHF
TRBJ2-3 TRBV20-1 TRBD2 many TGCAGTGCTACTAGCGGGAGATCCCCAGATACGCAGTATTTT CSATSGRSPDTQYF
TRBJ2-1 TRBV6-1 TRBD2 many TGTGCCAGCAGGGAACGGGGGACTAGCGGCTACAATGAGCAGTTCTTC CASRERGTSGYNEQFF
TRBJ2-2 TRBV9 TRBD1 many TGTGCCAGCAGCGCCGGGACAGGGGTAGGAACCGGGGAGCTGTTTTTT CASSAGTGVGTGELFF
TRBJ2-1 TRBV9 TRBD2 many TGTGCCAGCAGCCCCGCCCACCGGGGGGACGAGCAGTTCTTC CASSPAHRGDEQFF
TRBJ2-1 TRBV24-1 TRBD1 many TGTGCCACCAGTGCCCAAGACAGGGGTTCATACAATGAGCAGTTCTTC CATSAQDRGSYNEQFF
TRBJ1-3 TRBV6-1 TRBD1 . TGTGCCAGCAGTGCGGGACAGGAGTACTCTGGAAACACCATATATTTT CASSAGQEYSGNTIYF
TRBJ1-2 TRBV28 TRBD1 many TGTGCCAGCAATCTCCGGGACAGGGGGAACTATGGCTACACCTTC CASNLRDRGNYGYTF
TRBJ2-1 TRBV11-1 . many TGTGCCAGCAGCTTAGGGACGGGAGAATACAATGAGCAGTTCTTC CASSLGTGEYNEQFF
TRBJ1-2 TRBV4-1 . many TGCGCCAGCAGCCAAGACCACACGACCCATGGCTACACCTTC CASSQDHTTHGYTF
TRBJ1-2 TRBV28 . . TGTGCCAGCGGGGGAGAGAGGAATCTATATGGCTACACCTTC CASGGERNLYGYTF
TRBJ2-7 TRBV5-1 TRBD2 many TGCGCCAGCAGCTTGGCCGGGGGGGCTTTGGGCTACGAGCAGTACTTC CASSLAGGALGYEQYF
TRBJ2-3 TRBV20-1 . many TGCAGTGCTGAGTTGCGCACAGATACGCAGTATTTT CSAELRTDTQYF
TRBJ2-2 TRBV5-6 TRBD1 . TGTGCCAGCAGCTTTGGGACAGGGGTCACCGGGGAGCTGTTTTTT CASSFGTGVTGELFF
TRBJ2-1 TRBV11-2 TRBD2 . TGTGCCAGCAGCTTAGACTCTAGCGGGTACAATGGGCAGTTCTTC CASSLDSSGYNGQFF
TRBJ2-3 TRBV28 TRBD2 medium-sized TGTGCCAGCAGTCCTATAGCGGGAGAAAAGGCAGATACGCAGTATTTT CASSPIAGEKADTQYF
TRBJ2-1 TRBV6-2/TRBV6-3 TRBD2 many TGTGCCACCCACAGATGGACTAGCTCCTACAATGAGCAGTTCTTC CATHRWTSSYNEQFF
TRBJ2-6 TRBV6-1 . few TGTGCCAGCGGGGGCTACTCTGGGGCCAACGTCCTGACTTTC CASGGYSGANVLTF
TRBJ2-4 TRBV11-2 . many TGTGCCAGCAGCCCGAACTCGGGACTCCATTACTTC CASSPNSGLHYF
TRBJ2-5 TRBV20-1 TRBD2 many TGCAGTGCTAGGACAGCGGGAGGGAGAGAGACCCAGTACTTC CSARTAGGRETQYF
TRBJ2-7 TRBV11-3 . medium-sized TGTGCCAGCAGCTTAGGTGGGATTGCAGGCTCAAACCACTACGAGCAGTACTTC CASSLGGIAGSNHYEQYF
TRBJ2-1 TRBV20-1 TRBD2 many TGCAGTGTCGGGGGGGGTCTAGCGTACAATGAGCAGTTCTTC CSVGGGLAYNEQFF
TRBJ1-2 TRBV2 . many TGTGCCAGCAGTGAATGGGCAGGAGGTTATGGCTACACCTTC CASSEWAGGYGYTF
TRBJ2-6 TRBV2 TRBD1 many TGTGCCAGCAGGGGGCTACAGGGGATTGGGGCCAACGTCCTGACTTTC CASRGLQGIGANVLTF
TRBJ1-1 TRBV19 . many TGTGCCAGTAGTAGCGCCCTGACGGTGAACACTGAAGCTTTCTTT CASSSALTVNTEAFF
TRBJ2-3 TRBV29-1 TRBD1 many TGCAGCGTTGGACAGGGCGCAGATACGCAGTATTTT CSVGQGADTQYF
TRBJ2-1 TRBV18 TRBD2 many TGTGCCAGCTCACCACCGGGACTAGCGGGAGCTGAGCAGTTCTTC CASSPPGLAGAEQFF
TRBJ2-2 TRBV19 TRBD2 medium-sized TGTGCCAGTACGCCACTAGCGGGAGCGATCCTTCATAACACCGGGGAGCTGTTTTTT CASTPLAGAILHNTGELFF
TRBJ2-5 TRBV15 . many TGTGCCACCAGCCCCGGCGGGCGCTTAGGAGAGACCCAGTACTTC CATSPGGRLGETQYF
TRBJ1-4 TRBV3-1 TRBD1 many TGTGCCAGCAGCCCCGGAAACAGGGGAGAAAAACTGTTTTTT CASSPGNRGEKLFF
TRBJ2-4 TRBV6-2/TRBV6-3 . many TGTGCCAGCAGTTACTCGATGTCGGACATTCAGTACTTC CASSYSMSDIQYF
TRBJ2-7 TRBV2 TRBD2 many TGTGCCAGCAGTGAAGGAGCGGGGGAGAGCTACGAGCAGTACTTC CASSEGAGESYEQYF
TRBJ2-7 TRBV20-1 . . TGCAGTGCTCCCGTACACGGAAAATCCACCTACGAGCAGTACTTC CSAPVHGKSTYEQYF
TRBJ2-2 TRBV12-3/TRBV12-4 . many TGTGCCAGCAGTTTAGCGGGAGGAACCGGGGAGCTGTTTTTT CASSLAGGTGELFF
TRBJ1-2 TRBV20-1 . many TGCAGTGCTAGAGATCAACCAGGGGCGTCCAGCTACACCTTC CSARDQPGASSYTF
TRBJ1-4 TRBV2 TRBD1 few TGTGCCAGCAGTGCTGACAGGGGTAATGAAAAACTGTTTTTT CASSADRGNEKLFF
TRBJ2-1 TRBV6-2/TRBV6-3 . many TGTGCCAGTATAGATAGCGGTGCCAACAATGAGCAGTTCTTC CASIDSGANNEQFF